This TCR beta chain appears in the sequencing data of a study of blood T cells in healthy people across ages (dated by TCRdb to between 2015 and 2017). The study in broad terms: In model experiments, template switching captured roughly one uniquely barcoded TCR beta cDNA molecule for every two T cells. The donors were split into four age groups: young (average around 15 years), middle-aged (nearly 40), aged (more than 55) and long-lived (approximately 80). Age-related changes in TCR beta repertoire diversity were measured in the study by deep sequencing normalized with unique cDNA molecular identifiers. For two donors (one aged 18 to 29 and one aged 80 or older), the study analyzed two additional independent replicas of 1 million unique cDNA reads from the same blood draw.

Here is what the overall study found, with its caveats: Compared with the aged group, more naive CD4+ T cells, fewer expanded clones and increased TCR diversity were shown by the long-lived group, suggesting age selection. The CMV infection status of donors was not known, potentially confounding age-related changes in expanded clonotypes. Because profiling used bulk unsorted PBMCs, naive and antigen-experienced compartments could not be compared conclusively. Observed TCR beta diversity per million T cells fell roughly linearly with age, and a significant reduction was already apparent by age around 40. Observed TCR beta diversity correlated strongly with the percentage of naive T cells measured by flow cytometry. Total diversity estimates from one million sequenced T cells were considered lower bounds and underestimates.

Libraries were prepared through 5' RACE. The sequencing machine was an Illumina HiSeq 2500. A second PCR of about 6 to 12 cycles was run with a J-beta primer mix and a sample-barcoded 5' primer. A template-switch 5' adaptor carrying 12 random nucleotides introduced a unique molecular identifier onto each TCR beta cDNA molecule. Each sample yielded at least 3 million CDR3-containing paired-end reads. First-strand cDNA was synthesized from all RNA with the Mint cDNA synthesis kit, primed by a TRBC-specific oligonucleotide. After uracil-DNA glycosylase treatment, a first 18-cycle PCR used universal primers M1SS and BC2_uni_R on all cDNA. As for the original processing: Each sample was normalized by randomly selecting 1 million high-quality reads, each carrying a distinct molecular identifier. Reads sharing molecular identifiers were discarded rather than binned into consensus sequences. MiTCR, set to a Q25 quality threshold and the strictest error-elimination algorithm, was used for CDR3 identification, clonotype clustering and error correction. Lower-bound total TCR beta diversity was estimated with a nonparametric unseen species model using Euler transformation. TCRdb passed the public sequencing reads through fastp at Q25 and MiXCR, retaining productive beta sequences. CDR3 protein sequences are deduplicated, and each keeps its most common genes and DNA. What appears here as the V and J calls and clone size reflects TCRdb's work, not the paper's. Recorded for this sample are about 570,000 distinct CDR3 sequences; around 27% of them occurred a single time. Of the sample, approximately 3.5% falls within the top ten clones.

A distance of 9 bases separates the germline ends of V and J, which lose 0 bases and 6 bases respectively. The CDR1 and CDR2 encoded by the germline V gene are KGHSH and LQKENI. From the cysteine through the phenylalanine, the CDR3 covers 14 amino acids. The sequence is cut down to CDR3 DNA, 42 bases in frame from base 1. Donors were 40 or so systemically healthy Caucasian individuals from Russia aged about 6 to 100 years. About 10 milliliters of peripheral blood were drawn from each donor into EDTA-treated Vacutainer tubes. PBMCs were isolated by Ficoll-Paque density-gradient centrifugation, with at least 6.5 million obtained per sample. Trizol reagent was used to extract total RNA from the PBMCs, yielding at least 5.5 micrograms per sample. For every donor, an aliquot of PBMCs went through flow cytometry to measure the percentages of naive CD45RAhigh/CD27high T cells. Note on this clonotype: There is no known antigen for this receptor. Per-nucleotide qualities are absent, and no much larger clonotype sits a single base away.

These records were also assigned to another study, of T cells of mothers and their children. The second study's authors report: Nine systemically healthy Caucasian individuals served as donors, namely three mothers together with their six children. cDNA synthesis used all of the extracted RNA, with roughly 1.5 ug of RNA in each 15 ul reaction. In the second PCR, sample barcodes and 2-4 random nucleotides were introduced via the M1S primer. More than 9 million TCR beta CDR3 reads were obtained from each mother, and about 3 million reads were obtained from each child. Thymic selection shapes the output of TCR recombination in a similar way in related and unrelated pairs, and inherited differences have a minor effect. Related mother-child pairs always showed normalized repertoire overlap that was slightly higher than in unrelated mother-child pairs, though the difference was never significant. No persistent microchimeric T cell clones were detected, at a sensitivity of around 100 clones per million clonotypes. The study used deep NGS to compare TCR beta repertoires of mothers and children, seeking features distinguishing related mother-child pairs from unrelated individuals. On average, the children were roughly 10 +/- 4 years old, while the mothers were about 40 +/- 4 years old. After adapters were ligated using NEBNext reagents, the libraries underwent 100+100 nt paired-end sequencing on an Illumina HiSeq 2000. To prevent cross-contamination, the mother and child libraries were prepared a month apart and were sequenced in separate runs. For each donor, between about 500,000 and 2,200,000 distinct TCR beta clonotypes were identified. Naive TCR beta clonotypes were estimated from low-frequency clonotypes matched to each donor's FACS-determined naive share, without sorting.

The rearranged chain carries TRBV18 and TRBJ2-1; no D segment can be confidently identified. The specimen sequenced was blood. The source of this sequence is a boy under 10 years old in good health. The CDR3 is CASSPPSVGNEQFF. The bases read TGTGCCAGCTCACCACCGTCGGTTGGCAATGAGCAGTTCTTC.